This T cell receptor beta chain stems from a study of cytomegalovirus exposure and HLA in healthy donors. Across the study: The early release's HLA-typed donors yielded 65 million to 85 million unique TCRs.

PCR involved 60 Vbeta and 13 Jbeta primers. Sequencing used immunoSEQ multiplex PCR; TCRdb keeps in-frame clones, though not all of them. This table holds 150,000 to 200,000 clones, around 78% found once. The sequence was obtained from a woman aged 40 to 50 in good health and CMV-seronegative. The sequenced sample was PBMCs.

The CDR3 region has the DNA TGTGCCAGCACCCCTTACCGGGACAGGGGTCACACCGGGGAGCTGTTTTTT. Translated: CASTPYRDRGHTGELFF. The chain has TRBV28 and TRBJ2-2; 10 bases agree with TRBD1. After removal of 7 bases from V and 3 bases from J, the junction contained 11 bases not matched to a gene. The V gene's germline CDR1 is MDHEN and CDR2 SYDVKM. CDR3 length: 17 amino acids.